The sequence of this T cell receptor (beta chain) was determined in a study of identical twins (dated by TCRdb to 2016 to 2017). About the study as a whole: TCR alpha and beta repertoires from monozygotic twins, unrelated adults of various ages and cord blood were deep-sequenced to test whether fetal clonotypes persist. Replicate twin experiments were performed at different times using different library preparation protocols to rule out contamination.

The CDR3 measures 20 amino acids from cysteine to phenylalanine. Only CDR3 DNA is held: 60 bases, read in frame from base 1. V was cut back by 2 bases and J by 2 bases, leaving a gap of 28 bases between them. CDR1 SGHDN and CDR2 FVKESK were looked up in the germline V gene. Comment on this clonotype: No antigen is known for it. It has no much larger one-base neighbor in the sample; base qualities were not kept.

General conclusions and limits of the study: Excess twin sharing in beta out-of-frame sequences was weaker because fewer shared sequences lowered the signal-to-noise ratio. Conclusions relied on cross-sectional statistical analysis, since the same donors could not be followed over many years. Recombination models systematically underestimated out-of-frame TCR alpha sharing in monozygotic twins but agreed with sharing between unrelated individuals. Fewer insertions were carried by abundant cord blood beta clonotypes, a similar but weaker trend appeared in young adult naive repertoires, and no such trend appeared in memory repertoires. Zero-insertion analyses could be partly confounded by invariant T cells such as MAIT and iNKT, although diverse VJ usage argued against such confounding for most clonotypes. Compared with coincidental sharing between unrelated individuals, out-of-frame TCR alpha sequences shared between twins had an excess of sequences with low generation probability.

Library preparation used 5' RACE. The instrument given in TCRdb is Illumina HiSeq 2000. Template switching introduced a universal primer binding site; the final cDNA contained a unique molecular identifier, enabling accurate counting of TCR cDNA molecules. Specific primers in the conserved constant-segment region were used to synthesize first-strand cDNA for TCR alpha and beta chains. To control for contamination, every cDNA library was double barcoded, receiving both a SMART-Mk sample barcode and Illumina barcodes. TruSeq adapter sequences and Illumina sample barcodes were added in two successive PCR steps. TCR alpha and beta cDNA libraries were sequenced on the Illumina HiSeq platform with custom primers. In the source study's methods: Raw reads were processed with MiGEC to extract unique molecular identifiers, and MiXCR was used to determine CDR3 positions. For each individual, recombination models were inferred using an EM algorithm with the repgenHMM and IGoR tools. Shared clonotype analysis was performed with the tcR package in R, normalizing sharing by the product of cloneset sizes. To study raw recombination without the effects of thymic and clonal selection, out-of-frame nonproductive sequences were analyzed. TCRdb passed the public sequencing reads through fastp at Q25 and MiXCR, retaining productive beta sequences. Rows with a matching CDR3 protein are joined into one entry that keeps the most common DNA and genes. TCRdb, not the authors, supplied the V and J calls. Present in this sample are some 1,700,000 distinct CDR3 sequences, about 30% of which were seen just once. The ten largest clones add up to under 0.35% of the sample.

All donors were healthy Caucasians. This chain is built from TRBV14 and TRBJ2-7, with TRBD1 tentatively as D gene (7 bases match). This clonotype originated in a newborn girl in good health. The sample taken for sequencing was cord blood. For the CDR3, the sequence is CASSQFPAGGRVSRAYEQYF. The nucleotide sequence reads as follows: TGTGCCAGCAGCCAATTCCCCGCAGGGGGGCGTGTATCCCGAGCCTACGAGCAGTACTTC.